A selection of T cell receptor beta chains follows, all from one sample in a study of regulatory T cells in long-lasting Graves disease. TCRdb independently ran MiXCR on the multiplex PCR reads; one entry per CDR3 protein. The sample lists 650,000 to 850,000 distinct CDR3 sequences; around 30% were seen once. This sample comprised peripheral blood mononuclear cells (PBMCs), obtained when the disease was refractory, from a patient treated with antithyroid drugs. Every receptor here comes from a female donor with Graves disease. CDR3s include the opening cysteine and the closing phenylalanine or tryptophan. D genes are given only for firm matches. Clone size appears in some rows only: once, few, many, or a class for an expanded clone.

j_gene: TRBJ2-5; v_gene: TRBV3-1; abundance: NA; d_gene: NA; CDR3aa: CASSQSARWLQQYF; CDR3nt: TGTGCCAGCAGCCAGTCCGCGCGTTGGTTACAGCAGTACTTC
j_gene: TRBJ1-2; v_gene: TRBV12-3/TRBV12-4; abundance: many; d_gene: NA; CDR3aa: CASSFRGKLGYTF; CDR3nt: TGTGCCAGCAGTTTCAGGGGCAAGCTTGGCTACACCTTC
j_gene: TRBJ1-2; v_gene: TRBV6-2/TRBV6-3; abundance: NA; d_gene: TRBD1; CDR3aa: CASSYDQGEENYGYTF; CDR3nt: TGTGCCAGCAGTTACGATCAGGGGGAGGAAAACTATGGCTACACCTTC
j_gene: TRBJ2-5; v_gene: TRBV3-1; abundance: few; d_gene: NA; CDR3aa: CASSQTPGSQETQYF; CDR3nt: TGTGCCAGCAGCCAAACCCCCGGGAGTCAAGAGACCCAGTACTTC
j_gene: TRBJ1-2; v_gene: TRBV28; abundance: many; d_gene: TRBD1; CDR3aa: CAGSTGQRNYGYTF; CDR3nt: TGTGCCGGCAGTACGGGACAGCGTAACTATGGCTACACCTTC
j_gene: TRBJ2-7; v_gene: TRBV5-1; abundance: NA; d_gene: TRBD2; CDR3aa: CASSLPRLAGGSYEQYF; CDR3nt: TGCGCCAGCAGCTTGCCAAGACTAGCGGGAGGCTCCTACGAGCAGTACTTC
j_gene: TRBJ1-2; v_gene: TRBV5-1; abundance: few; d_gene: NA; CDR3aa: CASNLDSVGGYTF; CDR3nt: TGCGCCAGCAACCTAGACTCGGTCGGTGGCTACACCTTC
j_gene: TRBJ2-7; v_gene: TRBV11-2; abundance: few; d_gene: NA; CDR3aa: CASSLTGQRSYEQYF; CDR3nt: TGTGCCAGCAGCTTAACGGGCCAGAGGTCCTACGAGCAGTACTTC
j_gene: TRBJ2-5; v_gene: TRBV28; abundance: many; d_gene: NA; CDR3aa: CASRRQETQYF; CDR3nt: TGTGCCAGCAGGCGGCAAGAGACCCAGTACTTC
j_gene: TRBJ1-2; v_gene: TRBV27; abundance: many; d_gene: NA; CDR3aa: CASSFTGGDYGYTF; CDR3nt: TGTGCCAGCAGTTTTACGGGGGGGGACTATGGCTACACCTTC
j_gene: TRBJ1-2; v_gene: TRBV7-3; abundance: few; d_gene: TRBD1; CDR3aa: CASSPSTGSGYTF; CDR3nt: TGTGCCAGCAGCCCCTCGACAGGGAGTGGCTACACCTTC
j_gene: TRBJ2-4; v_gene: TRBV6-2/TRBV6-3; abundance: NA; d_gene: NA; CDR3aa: CASSFGTAKNIQYF; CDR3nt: TGTGCCAGCAGTTTTGGGACAGCCAAAAACATTCAGTACTTC
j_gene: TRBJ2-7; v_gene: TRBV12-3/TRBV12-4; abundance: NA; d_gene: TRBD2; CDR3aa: CASSFLAGGSDEQYF; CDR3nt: TGTGCCAGCAGTTTCTTGGCGGGAGGGTCCGACGAGCAGTACTTC
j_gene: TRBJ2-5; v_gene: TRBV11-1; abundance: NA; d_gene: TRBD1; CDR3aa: CASSSDRGRLHETQYF; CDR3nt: TGCGCCAGCAGCTCCGACAGGGGGCGATTGCATGAGACCCAGTACTTC
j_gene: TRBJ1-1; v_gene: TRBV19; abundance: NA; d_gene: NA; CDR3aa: CASSPRVGGAYMNTEAFF; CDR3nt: TGTGCCAGTAGTCCCAGGGTCGGGGGCGCTTACATGAACACTGAAGCTTTCTTT
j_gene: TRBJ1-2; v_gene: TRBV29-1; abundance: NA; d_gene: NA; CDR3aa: CSVEAAGIYGYTF; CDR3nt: TGCAGCGTTGAAGCGGCAGGGATCTATGGCTACACCTTC
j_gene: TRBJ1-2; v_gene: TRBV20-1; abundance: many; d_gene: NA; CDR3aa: CSAGIPTRNYGYTF; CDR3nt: TGCAGTGCTGGGATACCTACCCGTAACTATGGCTACACCTTC
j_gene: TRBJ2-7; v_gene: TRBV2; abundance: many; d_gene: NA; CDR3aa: CASSLGRGRSYEQYF; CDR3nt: TGTGCCAGCAGTTTGGGACGGGGACGCTCCTACGAGCAGTACTTC
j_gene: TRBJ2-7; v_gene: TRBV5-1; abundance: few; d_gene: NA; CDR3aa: CASSLEQPVLYEQYF; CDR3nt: TGCGCCAGCAGCTTGGAGCAGCCCGTCCTGTACGAGCAGTACTTC
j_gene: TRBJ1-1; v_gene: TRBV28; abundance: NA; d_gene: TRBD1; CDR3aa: CASSPGQGGVGAEAFF; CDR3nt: TGTGCCAGCTCACCGGGACAGGGGGGGGTAGGCGCTGAAGCTTTCTTT
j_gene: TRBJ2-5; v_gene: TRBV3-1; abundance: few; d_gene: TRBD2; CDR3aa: CASSLKREQETQYF; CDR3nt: TGTGCCAGCAGCCTAAAGCGGGAGCAAGAGACCCAGTACTTC
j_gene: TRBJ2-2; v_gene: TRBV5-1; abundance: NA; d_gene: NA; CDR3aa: CASSRTTGSRNTGELFF; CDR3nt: TGCGCCAGCAGCCGAACGACTGGCTCACGCAACACCGGGGAGCTGTTTTTT
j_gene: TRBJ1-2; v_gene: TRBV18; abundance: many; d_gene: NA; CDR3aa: CASSAGLNYGYTF; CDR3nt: TGTGCCAGCTCTGCAGGGTTAAACTATGGCTACACCTTC
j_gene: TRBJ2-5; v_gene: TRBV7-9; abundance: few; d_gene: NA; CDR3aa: CASSRGAAEETQYF; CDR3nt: TGTGCCAGCAGCCGAGGCGCGGCGGAAGAGACCCAGTACTTC
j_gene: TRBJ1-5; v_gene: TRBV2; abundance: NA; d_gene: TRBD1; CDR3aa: CASSDRTGGDQPQHF; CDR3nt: TGTGCCAGCAGCGATCGGACAGGTGGAGATCAGCCCCAGCATTTT
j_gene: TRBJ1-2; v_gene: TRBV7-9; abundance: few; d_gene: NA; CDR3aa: CASSARTEFANYGYTF; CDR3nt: TGTGCCAGCAGCGCTCGGACAGAGTTCGCTAACTATGGCTACACCTTC
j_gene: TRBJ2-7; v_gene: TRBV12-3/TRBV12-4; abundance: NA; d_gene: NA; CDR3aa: CASSSGLRGYEQYF; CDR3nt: TGTGCCAGCAGTTCCGGGCTCCGAGGGTACGAGCAGTACTTC
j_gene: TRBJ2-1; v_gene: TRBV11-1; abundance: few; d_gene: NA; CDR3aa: CASSLNGGNEQFF; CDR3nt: TGTGCCAGCAGCTTAAATGGAGGGAACGAGCAGTTCTTC
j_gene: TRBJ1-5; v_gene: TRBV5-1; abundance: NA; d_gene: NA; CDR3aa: CASRQDGYSNQPQHF; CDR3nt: TGCGCCAGCAGACAAGACGGATATAGCAATCAGCCCCAGCATTTT
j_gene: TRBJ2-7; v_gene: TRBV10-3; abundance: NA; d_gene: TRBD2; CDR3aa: CAISGLAGGSYEQYF; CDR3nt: TGTGCCATCAGTGGGCTAGCGGGAGGTTCCTACGAGCAGTACTTC
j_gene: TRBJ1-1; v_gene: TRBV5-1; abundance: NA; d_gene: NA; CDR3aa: CASSFATGEAFF; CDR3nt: TGCGCCAGCAGCTTCGCGACAGGTGAAGCTTTCTTT
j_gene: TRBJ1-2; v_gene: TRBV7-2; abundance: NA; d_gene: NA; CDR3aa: CASTAGGPAYGYTF; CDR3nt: TGTGCCAGCACCGCGGGGGGGCCCGCCTATGGCTACACCTTC
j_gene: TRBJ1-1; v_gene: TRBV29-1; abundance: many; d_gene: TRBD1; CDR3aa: CSALTGEAGTAFF; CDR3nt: TGCAGCGCATTGACAGGGGAGGCCGGTACTGCTTTCTTT
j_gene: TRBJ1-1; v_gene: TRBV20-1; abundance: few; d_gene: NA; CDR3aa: CSAREGARNTEAFF; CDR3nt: TGCAGTGCTAGAGAGGGGGCACGGAACACTGAAGCTTTCTTT
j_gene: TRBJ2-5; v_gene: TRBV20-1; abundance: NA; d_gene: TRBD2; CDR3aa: CSARRSGRIETQYF; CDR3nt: TGCAGTGCTAGACGAAGCGGGAGGATAGAGACCCAGTACTTC
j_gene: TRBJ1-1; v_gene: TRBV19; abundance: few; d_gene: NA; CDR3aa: CASSPFAGLATEAFF; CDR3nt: TGTGCCAGTAGCCCCTTCGCAGGGTTGGCCACTGAAGCTTTCTTT
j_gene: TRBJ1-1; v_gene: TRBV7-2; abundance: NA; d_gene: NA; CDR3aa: CASSLGTSGQNTEAFF; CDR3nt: TGTGCCAGCAGCTTAGGAACCTCGGGACAGAACACTGAAGCTTTCTTT
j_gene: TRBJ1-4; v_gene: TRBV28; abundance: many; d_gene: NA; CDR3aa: CASSPSAGSEKLFF; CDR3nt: TGTGCCAGCAGCCCCTCCGCGGGTAGCGAAAAACTGTTTTTT
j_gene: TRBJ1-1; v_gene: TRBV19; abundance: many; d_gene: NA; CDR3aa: CASSTETWDEAFF; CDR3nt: TGTGCCAGTTCGACAGAGACTTGGGATGAAGCTTTCTTT
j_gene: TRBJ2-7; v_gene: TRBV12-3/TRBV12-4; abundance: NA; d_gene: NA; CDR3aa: CASSPPDGPYEQYF; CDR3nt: TGTGCCAGCAGTCCTCCTGACGGACCCTACGAGCAGTACTTC
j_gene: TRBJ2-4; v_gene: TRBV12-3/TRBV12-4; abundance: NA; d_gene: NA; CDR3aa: CASSSGGGAKNIQYF; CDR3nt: TGTGCCAGCAGTTCAGGGGGGGGAGCCAAAAACATTCAGTACTTC
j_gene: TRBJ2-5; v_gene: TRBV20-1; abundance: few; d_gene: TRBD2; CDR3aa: CSGGRAGGGETQYF; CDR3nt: TGCAGTGGGGGGCGAGCGGGAGGGGGGGAGACCCAGTACTTC
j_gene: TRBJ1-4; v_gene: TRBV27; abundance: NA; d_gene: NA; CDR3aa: CASSFRDEKLFF; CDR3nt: TGTGCCAGCAGTTTTCGGGATGAAAAACTGTTTTTT